This TCR beta chain comes out of a study of T cells in Graves' hyperthyroidism and ophthalmopathy. This clonotype was seen ten or more times. The CDR3 regions of TCR beta were amplified from RNA transcripts. RT-PCR in the first round (using the HTBI primer set) targeted the TCR CDR3. TCRdb called the multiplex PCR reads again in MiXCR, with one record for every CDR3 protein. The table lists fewer than 300,000 distinct CDR3 sequences, about 15% of them singletons. Germline assignment: CDR1 DFQATT and CDR2 SNEGSKA (reference sequence). Trimming shortened V by 6 bases and J by 2 bases, and 17 bases separated the two germline ends. The CDR3 consists of 14 residues.

This sequence joins TRBV20-1 and TRBJ2-7; D is unresolved. The specimen sequenced was blood. This receptor was obtained from a woman in her forties or fifties with Graves' hyperthyroidism that later progressed to Graves' ophthalmopathy. The CDR3 loop is CSADASSEAYEQYF. The CDR3 DNA reads TGCAGTGCCGATGCGAGCAGCGAGGCCTACGAGCAGTACTTC.